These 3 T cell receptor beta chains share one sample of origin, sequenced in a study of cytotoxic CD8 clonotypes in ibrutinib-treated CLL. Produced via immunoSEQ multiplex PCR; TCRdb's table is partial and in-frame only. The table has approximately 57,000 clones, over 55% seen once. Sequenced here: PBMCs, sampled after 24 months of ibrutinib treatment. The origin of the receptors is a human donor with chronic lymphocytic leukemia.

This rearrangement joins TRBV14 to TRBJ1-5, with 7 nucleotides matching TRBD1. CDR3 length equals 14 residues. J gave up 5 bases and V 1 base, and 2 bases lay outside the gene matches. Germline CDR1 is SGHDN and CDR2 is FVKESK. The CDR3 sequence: CASSQVTGDQPQHF. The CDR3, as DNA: TGTGCCAGCAGCCAAGTTACAGGGGATCAGCCCCAGCATTTT.

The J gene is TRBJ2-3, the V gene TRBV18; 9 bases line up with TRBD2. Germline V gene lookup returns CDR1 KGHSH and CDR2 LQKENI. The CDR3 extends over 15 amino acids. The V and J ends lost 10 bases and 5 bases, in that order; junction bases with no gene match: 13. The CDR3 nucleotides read TGTGCCACCGCGGTAGCGGGAGCTGGGAAAGATACGCAGTATTTT. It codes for CATAVAGAGKDTQYF.

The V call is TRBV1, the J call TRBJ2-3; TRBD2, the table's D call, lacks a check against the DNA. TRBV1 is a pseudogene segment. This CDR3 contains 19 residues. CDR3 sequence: CTSSQDGGPPSLFTDTQYF. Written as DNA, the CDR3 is TGCACCAGCAGCCAAGACGGGGGGCCCCCTAGCCTATTCACAGATACGCAGTATTTT.